Here is one T cell receptor beta chain with its context. The data were taken from a study of cytomegalovirus exposure and HLA in healthy donors. Vbeta (60) and Jbeta (13) primers were used in the PCR. Sequencing used immunoSEQ multiplex PCR; TCRdb keeps in-frame clones, though not all of them. The sample consists of 110,000 or so clones, around 76% of them appearing once. This CDR3 has 15 amino acids. Germline V gene data show CDR1 as MNHNY and CDR2 as SVGAGI (reference sequence). Germline trimming cut 5 bases from V and 3 bases from J; bases unmatched to any gene: 1. The origin of this receptor is a middle-aged woman in good health and CMV-seropositive. Sequencing was carried out using PBMCs. This chain connects TRBV6-6 to TRBJ2-2, with 12 bases matching TRBD2. CDR3 amino acids: CASSPSGGDTGELFF. The DNA for the CDR3 is TGTGCCAGCAGTCCTAGCGGGGGGGACACCGGGGAGCTGTTTTTT.